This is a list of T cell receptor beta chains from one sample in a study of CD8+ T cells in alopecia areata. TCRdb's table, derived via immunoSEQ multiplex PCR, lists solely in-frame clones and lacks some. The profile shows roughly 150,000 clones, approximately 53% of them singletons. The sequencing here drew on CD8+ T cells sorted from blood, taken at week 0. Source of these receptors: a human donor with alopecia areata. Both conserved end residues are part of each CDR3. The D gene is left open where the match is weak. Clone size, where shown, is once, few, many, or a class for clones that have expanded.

CDR3: CASSLGTGSDGYTF
DNA: TGTGCCAGCAGCTTAGGGACAGGGAGTGACGGCTACACCTTC
V: TRBV7-9
size: once
J: TRBJ1-2
D: TRBD1
length: 14

CDR3: CAWSVGPPGGYTF
DNA: TGTGCCTGGAGTGTAGGCCCCCCTGGCGGCTACACCTTC
V: TRBV30
size: -
J: TRBJ1-2
D: -
length: 13

CDR3: CSVPLPNTEAFF
DNA: TGCAGCGTTCCCCTGCCCAACACTGAAGCTTTCTTT
V: TRBV29-1
size: -
J: TRBJ1-1
D: -
length: 12

CDR3: CAWSESRGFDEQYF
DNA: TGTGCCTGGAGTGAGTCACGGGGGTTTGACGAGCAGTACTTC
V: TRBV30
size: -
J: TRBJ2-7
D: -
length: 14

CDR3: CASSRQGANYEQYF
DNA: TGTGCCAGCAGCCGACAGGGGGCTAACTACGAGCAGTACTTC
V: TRBV5-6
size: -
J: TRBJ2-7
D: TRBD1
length: 14

CDR3: CASSQELLGRQREAFF
DNA: TGCGCCAGCAGCCAAGAACTTCTCGGACGGCAGAGGGAAGCTTTCTTT
V: TRBV4-3
size: -
J: TRBJ1-1
D: -
length: 16

CDR3: CASSRTPLFGGYTF
DNA: TGTGCCAGCAGTCGTACTCCGCTATTCGGAGGCTACACCTTC
V: TRBV28
size: -
J: TRBJ1-2
D: -
length: 14

CDR3: CASSQDRGQGGQPQHF
DNA: TGCGCCAGCAGCCAAGATCGAGGGCAGGGCGGGCAGCCCCAGCATTTT
V: TRBV4-3
size: -
J: TRBJ1-5
D: -
length: 16

CDR3: CASRLVQETQYF
DNA: TGTGCCAGCAGACTAGTACAAGAGACCCAGTACTTC
V: TRBV7-2
size: -
J: TRBJ2-5
D: -
length: 12

CDR3: CASSSPDTRYEQYF
DNA: TGTGCCAGCAGTTCCCCGGACACCAGATACGAGCAGTACTTC
V: TRBV27
size: few
J: TRBJ2-7
D: -
length: 14

CDR3: CAISEWLFRVGGEQFF
DNA: TGTGCCATCAGTGAGTGGTTGTTTCGGGTGGGTGGTGAGCAGTTCTTC
V: TRBV10-3
size: many
J: TRBJ2-1
D: -
length: 16

CDR3: CASSDGNTIYF
DNA: TGTGCCAGCAGTGATGGAAACACCATATATTTT
V: TRBV25-1
size: once
J: TRBJ1-3
D: -
length: 11

CDR3: CASSGAETNTGELFF
DNA: TGTGCCAGCTCCGGAGCAGAAACAAACACCGGGGAGCTGTTTTTT
V: TRBV7-9
size: -
J: TRBJ2-2
D: -
length: 15

CDR3: CASSVGRAPRNIQYF
DNA: TGTGCCAGCAGCGTAGGCAGGGCTCCACGGAACATTCAGTACTTC
V: TRBV9
size: -
J: TRBJ2-4
D: -
length: 15

CDR3: CASYGGYTF
DNA: TGTGCCTCCTATGGCGGCTACACCTTC
V: TRBV2
size: few
J: TRBJ1-2
D: -
length: 9

CDR3: CASEDRGDYGYTF
DNA: TGTGCCAGCGAGGACAGGGGGGACTATGGCTACACCTTC
V: TRBV25-1
size: -
J: TRBJ1-2
D: TRBD1
length: 13

CDR3: CASSEAGRFTDTQYF
DNA: TGTGCCAGCAGTGAGGCAGGGAGATTCACAGATACGCAGTATTTT
V: TRBV2
size: -
J: TRBJ2-3
D: -
length: 15

CDR3: CSVVSSGAYEQYF
DNA: TGCAGCGTTGTATCTAGCGGGGCCTACGAGCAGTACTTC
V: TRBV29-1
size: few
J: TRBJ2-7
D: TRBD2
length: 13

CDR3: CASSLSSRVGYTF
DNA: TGTGCCAGCAGTTTATCGTCAAGGGTAGGCTACACCTTC
V: TRBV27
size: -
J: TRBJ1-2
D: -
length: 13

CDR3: CASTEERGRDNEQFF
DNA: TGTGCCAGCACGGAAGAGCGGGGCAGGGACAATGAGCAGTTCTTC
V: TRBV11-2
size: -
J: TRBJ2-1
D: TRBD2
length: 15

CDR3: CSVEEGADYEQYF
DNA: TGCAGCGTTGAAGAGGGGGCCGACTACGAGCAGTACTTC
V: TRBV29-1
size: -
J: TRBJ2-7
D: -
length: 13

CDR3: CASSASGGGTEAFF
DNA: TGTGCCAGCAGCGCTTCAGGGGGAGGGACTGAAGCTTTCTTT
V: TRBV9
size: -
J: TRBJ1-1
D: TRBD1
length: 14

CDR3: CASSKWTGNEQYF
DNA: TGTGCCAGCAGCAAATGGACAGGGAACGAGCAGTACTTC
V: TRBV7-2
size: few
J: TRBJ2-7
D: TRBD1
length: 13

CDR3: CASSLAGPGTGNHEQFF
DNA: TGTGCCAGCAGCTTAGCGGGGCCCGGGACAGGGAACCATGAGCAGTTCTTC
V: TRBV7-9
size: few
J: TRBJ2-1
D: TRBD1
length: 17

CDR3: CASRGTGQRVNEQFF
DNA: TGTGCCAGCAGGGGGACAGGACAACGTGTCAATGAGCAGTTCTTC
V: TRBV5-6
size: -
J: TRBJ2-1
D: TRBD1
length: 15

CDR3: CASSPSYEQYF
DNA: TGTGCCAGCAGTCCCAGTTACGAGCAGTACTTC
V: TRBV6-6
size: once
J: TRBJ2-7
D: -
length: 11

CDR3: CASSQDLKTGRINQPQHF
DNA: TGCGCCAGCAGCCAAGATCTTAAAACAGGGAGGATCAATCAGCCCCAGCATTTT
V: TRBV4-3
size: -
J: TRBJ1-5
D: -
length: 18

CDR3: CASVTDSPDNEQFF
DNA: TGTGCCAGCGTTACGGACTCTCCCGACAATGAGCAGTTCTTC
V: TRBV6-6
size: -
J: TRBJ2-1
D: -
length: 14

CDR3: CASSPPGRLQETQYF
DNA: TGTGCCAGCAGCCCCCCGGGACGGTTGCAAGAGACCCAGTACTTC
V: TRBV11-2
size: -
J: TRBJ2-5
D: -
length: 15

CDR3: CASSAPADRGNTGELFF
DNA: TGTGCCAGCAGCGCGCCTGCGGACAGGGGAAACACCGGGGAGCTGTTTTTT
V: TRBV9
size: -
J: TRBJ2-2
D: TRBD1
length: 17

CDR3: CASRTLESTDTQYF
DNA: TGTGCCAGCAGGACTCTAGAGAGCACAGATACGCAGTATTTT
V: TRBV27
size: -
J: TRBJ2-3
D: -
length: 14

CDR3: CSVEGLQGTYGYTF
DNA: TGCAGCGTTGAGGGGCTACAGGGAACCTATGGCTACACCTTC
V: TRBV29-1
size: -
J: TRBJ1-2
D: -
length: 14

CDR3: CASSIGLAGGVNYNEQFF
DNA: TGTGCCAGCAGCATCGGACTAGCGGGGGGCGTAAACTACAATGAGCAGTTCTTC
V: TRBV28
size: few
J: TRBJ2-1
D: TRBD2
length: 18

CDR3: CASSRWEGDEQYF
DNA: TGTGCCAGCAGCCGTTGGGAGGGGGACGAGCAGTACTTC
V: TRBV13
size: -
J: TRBJ2-7
D: -
length: 13

CDR3: CASSPGSGGEQFF
DNA: TGTGCCAGCAGCCCCGGAAGTGGGGGGGAGCAGTTCTTC
V: TRBV13
size: -
J: TRBJ2-1
D: -
length: 13

CDR3: CASSLSGGSYEQYF
DNA: TGTGCCAGCAGCTTATCCGGGGGCTCCTACGAGCAGTACTTC
V: TRBV7-3
size: few
J: TRBJ2-7
D: -
length: 14

CDR3: CSVEGTQFF
DNA: TGCAGCGTTGAAGGGACACAGTTCTTC
V: TRBV29-1
size: few
J: TRBJ2-1
D: -
length: 9

CDR3: CASSKDGSSYEQYF
DNA: TGTGCCAGCAGCAAGGACGGAAGCTCCTACGAGCAGTACTTC
V: TRBV7-9
size: -
J: TRBJ2-7
D: -
length: 14

CDR3: CASSLGVGGANVLTF
DNA: TGCGCCAGCAGCTTAGGAGTAGGTGGGGCCAACGTCCTGACTTTC
V: TRBV5-1
size: few
J: TRBJ2-6
D: -
length: 15

CDR3: CSVDGQGTYGYTF
DNA: TGCAGCGTTGACGGGCAGGGAACCTATGGCTACACCTTC
V: TRBV29-1
size: -
J: TRBJ1-2
D: -
length: 13

CDR3: CASSYLGVNTEAFF
DNA: TGTGCCAGCAGCTACCTGGGAGTGAACACTGAAGCTTTCTTT
V: TRBV5-6
size: -
J: TRBJ1-1
D: -
length: 14

CDR3: CASSPHRGDEKLFF
DNA: TGCGCCAGCAGCCCACACAGGGGTGATGAAAAACTGTTTTTT
V: TRBV4-3
size: few
J: TRBJ1-4
D: TRBD1
length: 14

CDR3: CASSLVVSGATDTQYF
DNA: TGTGCCAGCAGCTTAGTGGTTAGCGGAGCCACAGATACGCAGTATTTT
V: TRBV7-8
size: few
J: TRBJ2-3
D: -
length: 16

CDR3: CASSKNRAPFDEQYF
DNA: TGTGCCAGCAGCAAAAACAGGGCCCCCTTTGACGAGCAGTACTTC
V: TRBV13
size: -
J: TRBJ2-7
D: -
length: 15

CDR3: CASSQDREGTQETQYF
DNA: TGCGCCAGCAGCCAAGATCGAGAGGGTACGCAAGAGACCCAGTACTTC
V: TRBV4-3
size: few
J: TRBJ2-5
D: -
length: 16

CDR3: CASSPDRDSSYEQYF
DNA: TGTGCCAGCAGTCCGGACCGGGACTCCTCCTACGAGCAGTACTTC
V: TRBV27
size: -
J: TRBJ2-7
D: -
length: 15

CDR3: CASSYTPGLASGELFF
DNA: TGTGCCAGCAGTTATACACCGGGACTAGCGTCCGGGGAGCTGTTTTTT
V: TRBV27
size: -
J: TRBJ2-2
D: TRBD2
length: 16

CDR3: CASSTDRDEETQYF
DNA: TGTGCCAGCAGTACTGATCGAGACGAAGAGACCCAGTACTTC
V: TRBV6-5
size: -
J: TRBJ2-5
D: -
length: 14

CDR3: CASSVASTPADEQFF
DNA: TGTGCCAGCAGCGTAGCTTCTACCCCTGCCGATGAGCAGTTCTTC
V: TRBV9
size: -
J: TRBJ2-1
D: -
length: 15

CDR3: CASSLVVRVLDTGELFF
DNA: TGCGCCAGCAGCTTGGTGGTTCGGGTGTTGGACACCGGGGAGCTGTTTTTT
V: TRBV5-1
size: -
J: TRBJ2-2
D: -
length: 17